This T cell receptor (beta chain) came from a study of shared clonotypes between healthy human individuals. Assay used: immunoSEQ multiplex PCR; TCRdb lists only in-frame clones, some missing. The table records about 680,000 clones, 90% to 95% of them present only once. Naive CD8 cells comprised CD45RO-negative, CCR7-positively selected cells, excluding terminally differentiated effector memory CD45RA+ cells. The germline V gene has CDR1 SGHTA and CDR2 FQGNSA. This CDR3 has 14 residues. Trimming stripped 10 bases from V and 5 bases from J, with 18 bases between. Sequencing was carried out using naive CD8+ T cells sorted from blood. The clonotype comes from a young man in good health. The V call is TRBV7-2, the J call TRBJ2-1, with D maybe TRBD1 (6 bases). CDR3 residues: CANQKTDSNNEQFF. DNA for the CDR3: TGTGCCAACCAGAAAACGGACAGTAACAATGAGCAGTTCTTC.